Listed below are T cell receptor beta chains from one sample, sequenced in a study of T cell responses to AZD1222 COVID-19 vaccine. Profiled with immunoSEQ multiplex PCR; TCRdb holds only in-frame clones, not every one. The table has 80,000 to 100,000 clones, 85% to 90% seen once; the top ten hold roughly 5.2%. The starting material was peripheral blood, obtained 28 days after the second AZD1222 dose. These receptors were obtained from an adult who received the AZD1222 COVID-19 vaccine. The CDR3 runs from the conserved cysteine through the conserved F or W. The order of the fields is J gene, clone size, V gene, D gene, CDR3 DNA, CDR3 protein. A D gene is named only where the DNA matches it firmly. Clone size is not always given. Where it is, it says once, few, many or a class for expanded clones.

>TRBJ1-5|NA|TRBV19|NA
TGTGCCAGTAGTATAGCAGGGGTCAATCAGCCCCAGCATTTT
CASSIAGVNQPQHF
>TRBJ1-3|NA|TRBV6-2/TRBV6-3|NA
TGTGCCAGCAGTTACTCGTTGACACACTCTGGAAACACCATATATTTT
CASSYSLTHSGNTIYF
>TRBJ2-7|once|TRBV5-6|NA
TGTGCCAGCAGCTCCGCGGGACAGCGTTACGAGCAGTACTTC
CASSSAGQRYEQYF
>TRBJ1-5|NA|TRBV15|NA
TGTGCCACCAGCCGACGGAGCAATCAGCCCCAGCATTTT
CATSRRSNQPQHF
>TRBJ1-5|NA|TRBV6-1|NA
TGTGCCAGCAGTGAGAAGAGAGATCAGCCCCAGCATTTT
CASSEKRDQPQHF
>TRBJ2-3|NA|TRBV12-3/TRBV12-4|NA
TGTGCCAGCAGTTTTTCCACAGATACGCAGTATTTT
CASSFSTDTQYF
>TRBJ1-1|NA|TRBV6-5|NA
TGTGCCAGCAGTTACAGGGAGAGCACTGAAGCTTTCTTT
CASSYRESTEAFF
>TRBJ1-2|NA|TRBV6-5|NA
TGTGCCAGCAGACGCCGGGACGGAGGAAATTATGGCTACACCTTC
CASRRRDGGNYGYTF
>TRBJ2-3|NA|TRBV2|TRBD1
TGTGCCACCAGAAGGGGCCAGGGGGCAGATACGCAGTATTTT
CATRRGQGADTQYF
>TRBJ2-7|NA|TRBV29-1|NA
TGCAGCGTTGAAGATACCACAGGCTACGAGCAGTACTTC
CSVEDTTGYEQYF
>TRBJ1-1|few|TRBV7-8|NA
TGTGCCAGCAGCCAGAAGGGGCAGATGAACACTGAAGCTTTCTTT
CASSQKGQMNTEAFF
>TRBJ1-2|NA|TRBV18|NA
TGTGCCAGCTCACCCCCCGAAGGGTCAGGTTATGGCTACACCTTC
CASSPPEGSGYGYTF
>TRBJ2-7|NA|TRBV27|TRBD1
TGTGCCAGCAGTCCCTCGACAGGGGTCCACGAGCAGTACTTC
CASSPSTGVHEQYF
>TRBJ2-7|NA|TRBV14|NA
TGTGCCAGCAGCAAAGGAGGGTCCCCCAACTACGAGCAGTACTTC
CASSKGGSPNYEQYF
>TRBJ1-5|NA|TRBV10-3|NA
TGTGCCATCAGCGATCAGGGTGCTGGGAGCAATCAGCCCCAGCATTTT
CAISDQGAGSNQPQHF
>TRBJ1-5|NA|TRBV7-2|NA
TGTGCCAGCAGTCTTTTGAATAGCAATCAGCCCCAGCATTTT
CASSLLNSNQPQHF
>TRBJ2-3|once|TRBV6-6|TRBD1
TGTGCCAGCAGTTACTCTCCGGGACAGCAGACAGATACGCAGTATTTT
CASSYSPGQQTDTQYF
>TRBJ1-1|once|TRBV7-9|NA
TGTGCCAGCAGGGGGTCCGGCGCTGAAGCTTTCTTT
CASRGSGAEAFF
>TRBJ2-7|NA|TRBV7-8|NA
TGTGCCAGCAGCTTAGTTCTCGGTAAGACGACCTACGAGCAGTACTTC
CASSLVLGKTTYEQYF
>TRBJ1-2|NA|TRBV5-1|NA
TGCGCCAGCAGCTACACAGGTTGGGGCTACACCTTC
CASSYTGWGYTF
>TRBJ2-2|NA|TRBV7-2|NA
TGTGCCAGCAGCCCGGGACTGAGGCCCGGGGAGCTGTTTTTT
CASSPGLRPGELFF
>TRBJ2-1|NA|TRBV11-3|TRBD1
TGTGCCAGCAGCTTACACAGGGGAAACAATGAGCAGTTCTTC
CASSLHRGNNEQFF
>TRBJ2-4|NA|TRBV18|NA
TGTGCCAGCTCACCACCGGGGGTTGGGGCCATTCAGTACTTC
CASSPPGVGAIQYF
>TRBJ1-5|few|TRBV2|NA
TGTGCCAGCAGTGAACGGGCCGGCAATCAGCCCCAGCATTTT
CASSERAGNQPQHF
>TRBJ1-1|NA|TRBV18|NA
TGTGCCAGCCGCGCGGGCACCCTGGGGACTGAAGCTTTCTTT
CASRAGTLGTEAFF
>TRBJ1-1|NA|TRBV19|NA
TGTGCCAGTAGTATAAAGCCCAGGGGGAACACTGAAGCTTTCTTT
CASSIKPRGNTEAFF
>TRBJ2-7|once|TRBV4-1|NA
TGCGCCAGCAGCCGCGTACTTGGGCCCGAGCAGTACTTC
CASSRVLGPEQYF
>TRBJ2-7|NA|TRBV29-1|NA
TGCAGCGTTTCCCGGGTGATGGGACGCTACGAGCAGTACTTC
CSVSRVMGRYEQYF
>TRBJ2-1|NA|TRBV5-6|NA
TGTGCCAGCAGCCAGGGGTTTGGACACAATGAGCAGTTCTTC
CASSQGFGHNEQFF
>TRBJ2-3|NA|TRBV4-1|NA
TGCGCCAGCAGCCAAGATCTCGCCAGGGGTTTGAGCACAGATACGCAGTATTTT
CASSQDLARGLSTDTQYF
>TRBJ1-1|NA|TRBV19|TRBD1
TGTGCCAGTAGTCCACAGGGGATTAACACTGAAGCTTTCTTT
CASSPQGINTEAFF
>TRBJ1-4|NA|TRBV7-9|NA
TGTGCCAGCAGTCAAATGGGGACTCACGGAAAACTGTTTTTT
CASSQMGTHGKLFF
>TRBJ2-7|once|TRBV18|TRBD1
TGTGCCAGCTCACCGAGGACAGGGGGATCTTCTGGCGAGCAGTACTTC
CASSPRTGGSSGEQYF
>TRBJ2-2|NA|TRBV4-1|NA
TGCGCCAGCAGCTCCCGACTAGTCAGGAGCGGGGAGCTGTTTTTT
CASSSRLVRSGELFF
>TRBJ2-5|NA|TRBV5-1|NA
TGCGCCAGCAGCCGGCTCCCCCTTGAGACCCAGTACTTC
CASSRLPLETQYF
>TRBJ1-4|NA|TRBV11-2|NA
TGTGCCAGCAGCTTCCCCATGGCCGGCCTCGATGAAAAACTGTTTTTT
CASSFPMAGLDEKLFF
>TRBJ2-3|NA|TRBV6-5|NA
TGTGCCAGCAGTTACTCACGAGTCGGAACAGATACGCAGTATTTT
CASSYSRVGTDTQYF
>TRBJ1-1|NA|TRBV2|NA
TGTGCCAGCAAGGGGGGCGCAAATGGGGTTCGGGAGGCTTTCTTT
CASKGGANGVREAFF
>TRBJ1-4|NA|TRBV6-5|NA
TGTGCCAGCAAAGTTTCGGTTCCGGGTGATGAAAAACTGTTTTTT
CASKVSVPGDEKLFF
>TRBJ2-2|NA|TRBV6-6|NA
TGTGCCAGCAGTTACGTGAGGGGGGGCCAGACCGGGGAGCTGTTTTTT
CASSYVRGGQTGELFF
>TRBJ1-5|NA|TRBV6-5|NA
TGTGCCAGCGGGGAGGGCCTAGGGCCCCAGCATTTT
CASGEGLGPQHF
>TRBJ1-1|once|TRBV5-1|NA
TGCGCCAGCACCGGGGACACTTTAAACACTGAAGCTTTCTTT
CASTGDTLNTEAFF
>TRBJ1-5|NA|TRBV2|TRBD1
TGTGCCAGCAGTTCCCCCTCCGGGACAGGGGATAGTCAGCCCCAGCATTTT
CASSSPSGTGDSQPQHF
>TRBJ2-5|NA|TRBV4-2|NA
TGTGCCAGCAGCCTCCATGAGGGAGCCCAAGAGACCCAGTACTTC
CASSLHEGAQETQYF
>TRBJ2-7|NA|TRBV6-1|TRBD2
TGTGCCAGCAGTGAAGCCTCGGGACGACTAGCGGGGGGTTACGAGCAGTACTTC
CASSEASGRLAGGYEQYF
>TRBJ1-2|NA|TRBV12-3/TRBV12-4|NA
TGTGCCAGCAGTTTAAATGGGTATGGCTACACCTTC
CASSLNGYGYTF
>TRBJ1-3|NA|TRBV27|NA
TGTGCCAGCAGTTTGAACTCCAGAAACACCATATATTTT
CASSLNSRNTIYF
>TRBJ2-2|NA|TRBV6-5|TRBD1
TGTGCCAGCAGTCCGGGACAGACGAACACCGGGGAGCTGTTTTTT
CASSPGQTNTGELFF
>TRBJ2-1|few|TRBV6-5|NA
TGTGCCAGCAGATATAGTACCGACAGCCCCAATGAGCAGTTCTTC
CASRYSTDSPNEQFF
>TRBJ2-5|NA|TRBV7-9|NA
TGTGCCAGCAGCTTATCATTGGGACCCGAGACCCAGTACTTC
CASSLSLGPETQYF
>TRBJ1-6|NA|TRBV27|NA
TGTGCCAGCAATTCACCCCTCCACTTT
CASNSPLHF